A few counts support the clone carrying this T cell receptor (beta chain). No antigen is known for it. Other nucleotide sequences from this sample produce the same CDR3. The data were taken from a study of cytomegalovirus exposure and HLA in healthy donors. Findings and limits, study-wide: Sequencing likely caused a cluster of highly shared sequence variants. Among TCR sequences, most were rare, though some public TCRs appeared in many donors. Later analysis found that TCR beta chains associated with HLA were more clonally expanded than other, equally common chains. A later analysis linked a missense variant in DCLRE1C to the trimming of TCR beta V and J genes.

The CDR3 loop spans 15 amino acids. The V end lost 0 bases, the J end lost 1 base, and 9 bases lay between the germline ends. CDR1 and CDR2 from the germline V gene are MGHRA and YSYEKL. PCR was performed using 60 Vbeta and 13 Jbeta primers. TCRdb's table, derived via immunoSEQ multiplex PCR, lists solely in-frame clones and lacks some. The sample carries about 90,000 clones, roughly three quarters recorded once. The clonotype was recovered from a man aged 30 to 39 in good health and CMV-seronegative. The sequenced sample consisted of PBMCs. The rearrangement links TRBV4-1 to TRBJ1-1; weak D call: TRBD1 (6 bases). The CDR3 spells CASSQEGASNTEAFF. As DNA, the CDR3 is TGCGCCAGCAGCCAAGAGGGGGCGTCGAACACTGAAGCTTTCTTT.